The 28 T cell receptor beta chains given below trace back to one sample, sequenced in a study of CD8 T cells in ankylosing spondylitis (dated 2017 in TCRdb). The library was prepared using 5' RACE. Sequencing was performed on an Illumina HiSeq 2500. The raw public data were reprocessed by TCRdb itself: fastp quality trimming at Q25, MiXCR clonotype calling, in-frame beta chains only. Identical CDR3 protein sequences are pooled into one entry, listed with their most common genes and DNA. The sample contains 300,000 to 400,000 distinct CDR3 sequences, roughly 20% of them found a single time. Around 13% of the sample is taken by the ten largest. The sequencing input was blood, either unsorted or a sorted T cell fraction (not recorded which). All receptors come from a male donor with ankylosing spondylitis or in good health (not recorded which).

This clonotype was seen more than once but under ten times. This chain joins TRBV12-3 or TRBV12-4 and TRBJ2-3; 11 nucleotides match TRBD2. V lost 7 bases to trimming and J lost 3 bases; unmatched junction nucleotides: 6. The CDR3 has 15 amino acids. The CDR3 is CASTEGLAETDTQYF. CDR3 DNA sequence: TGTGCCAGCACCGAGGGACTAGCGGAAACAGATACGCAGTATTTT.

This clonotype was picked up many times. The chain couples TRBV12-3 or TRBV12-4 to TRBJ2-1, with TRBD2 as a possible D gene (6 bases). The CDR3 has 15 residues. V lost 6 bases and J 7 bases, leaving 19 bases between the germline ends. This chain's CDR3 is CASSHRDSLRNEQFF. The DNA of the CDR3 is TGTGCCAGCAGCCACCGGGACTCGCTTAGGAATGAGCAGTTCTTC.

Turning to this clonotype: A single base separates this from a much larger clone, so it may be a read error. The V call is TRBV3-1, the J call TRBJ2-5; D remains unclear. In germline, CDR1 is LGHDT, CDR2 YNNKEL (reference sequence). The CDR3 length is 11 residues. V shed 1 base and J shed 4 bases, with 1 base lying between them. CDR3 in amino acids: CASSQVETQYF. CDR3 in DNA: TGTGCCAGCAGCCAAGTAGAGACCCAGTACTTC.

The chain recombines TRBV19 with TRBJ1-2; unclear D gene. Trimming removed 6 bases from V and 0 bases from J, with 8 bases in between. Germline V gene sequence: CDR1 LNHDA, CDR2 SQIVND (reference sequence). The CDR3 is made up of 13 amino acids. The CDR3: CASRASPNYGYTF. The CDR3 DNA follows: TGTGCCAGTAGAGCCTCCCCTAACTATGGCTACACCTTC.

The chain recombines TRBV29-1 with TRBJ2-2; D call uncertain. V was trimmed by 4 bases and J by 6 bases, leaving 6 bases between them. Germline V CDR1 and CDR2: SQVTM, ANQGSEA. CDR3 length: 11 amino acids. The CDR3 region has the DNA TGCAGCGTTGGATTCGCCGGGGAGCTGTTTTTT. Residues: CSVGFAGELFF.

This clonotype was picked up many times. The chain joins TRBV29-1 to TRBJ2-1; D ambiguous. The CDR3 loop spans 15 amino acids. Germline assignment: CDR1 SQVTM and CDR2 ANQGSEA. V lost 1 base and J 1 base, leaving 11 bases between the germline ends. The CDR3 region is CSVEGALPSYNEQFF. The CDR3 bases are TGCAGCGTTGAAGGCGCTCTCCCGTCCTACAATGAGCAGTTCTTC.

The J gene is TRBJ1-5, the V gene TRBV11-2, with a weak D call TRBD1 (6 bases). This CDR3 region has 15 residues. The V and J ends lost 4 bases and 4 bases respectively, with 14 bases between them. Germline V CDR1 and CDR2: SGHAT, FQNNGV. The CDR3 coding sequence is TGTGCCAGCAGCTCTAAGGAGGGGGTGAATCAGCCCCAGCATTTT. Translation gives CASSSKEGVNQPQHF.

The sample holds a few counts of this clonotype. The chain carries TRBV5-1 and TRBJ1-2; TRBD1 is a possible D gene (6 bases). From germline, CDR1 is SGHRS and CDR2 YFSETQ. The CDR3 spans 13 residues. V lost 4 bases and J 7 bases, leaving 14 bases between the germline ends. The CDR3: CASSQDRIGGYTF. CDR3 nucleotide sequence: TGCGCCAGCAGCCAAGACAGGATCGGTGGCTACACCTTC.

This chain connects TRBV9 to TRBJ1-5; possibly TRBD1 for D (5 bases). The CDR3 contains 17 residues. Germline CDR1 reads SGDLS; CDR2 reads YYNGEE. V shed 2 bases and J shed 6 bases, with 21 bases lying between them. The CDR3 protein is CASSVGDGSLLPQPQHF. In DNA form, the CDR3 reads TGTGCCAGCAGCGTCGGGGACGGATCCTTGTTGCCTCAGCCCCAGCATTTT.

The rearrangement links TRBV11-1 to TRBJ2-3; no reliable D call. Germline assignment: CDR1 SGHAT and CDR2 FQDESV (reference sequence). The ends were cut back, 1 base at V and 2 bases at J, with 19 bases in the middle. The CDR3 is 18 residues long. The CDR3 is CASSLGHGPPEYTDTQYF. The CDR3 nucleotides are TGTGCCAGCAGCTTAGGGCACGGGCCGCCCGAATACACAGATACGCAGTATTTT.

This clonotype has only a few counts. V gene TRBV12-3 or TRBV12-4 combines with J gene TRBJ2-2; 8 bases are a match to TRBD2. This CDR3 contains 15 residues. With V trimmed by 6 bases and J by 5 bases, 8 bases remained unmatched. Here the CDR3 DNA reads TGTGCCAGCAGCCCAGACCCGGGGGGGACCGGGGAGCTGTTTTTT. This encodes CASSPDPGGTGELFF.

The chain joins TRBV20-1 to TRBJ1-2; D unclear. V dropped 7 bases and J dropped 8 bases, with 20 bases sitting between them. Per the germline V gene, CDR1 is DFQATT and CDR2 is SNEGSKA (reference sequence). The CDR3 runs to 13 residues. The CDR3 bases are TGCAGTGAGCGGCGTGTAGCGGCGCGCGGCTACACCTTC. Translating it yields CSERRVAARGYTF.

This clonotype was seen many times. The chain has TRBV12-3 or TRBV12-4 and TRBJ2-3; 15 bases fit TRBD2. This CDR3 has 19 amino acids. V shed 6 bases, J shed 2 bases, and the junction held 12 bases outside the gene matches. CDR3 sequence reads: CASSPYGLAGGTPTDTQYF. For the CDR3, the DNA is TGTGCCAGCAGCCCCTACGGACTAGCGGGGGGGACTCCCACAGATACGCAGTATTTT.

The chain couples TRBV5-1 to TRBJ2-2; no clear D gene. Germline V CDR1 and CDR2: SGHRS, YFSETQ. This CDR3 spans 14 amino acids. The V and J ends lost 3 bases and 3 bases respectively, with 9 bases between them. The CDR3 here is CASSSDGYTGELFF. CDR3 DNA: TGCGCCAGCAGCTCTGACGGTTACACCGGGGAGCTGTTTTTT.

The chain uses TRBV20-1 and TRBJ2-5, with D perhaps TRBD1 (5 bases). Trimming cost V 0 bases and J 1 base, with 9 bases left between them. The CDR3 is made up of 14 amino acids. The germline V gene has CDR1 DFQATT and CDR2 SNEGSKA (reference sequence). The CDR3 DNA reads TGCAGTGCTAGAGATCTCCAGGGCCAAGAGACCCAGTACTTC. Encoded protein: CSARDLQGQETQYF.

This clonotype was observed a few times. The genes are TRBV4-2 and TRBJ2-2; weak D call: TRBD1 (5 bases). Trimming took 1 base from V and 1 from J, leaving 10 bases between them. CDR3 length: 16 amino acids. Looked up from germline, CDR1 is LGHNA and CDR2 is YNFKEQ. The CDR3 reads CASSQGPRVNTGELFF. The CDR3 coding sequence is TGTGCCAGCAGCCAAGGTCCCAGGGTGAACACCGGGGAGCTGTTTTTT.

This clonotype was found a few times. V and J are TRBV10-2 and TRBJ1-5, with D perhaps matching TRBD1 (6 bases). With 6 bases removed from V and 6 bases from J, the gap between germline ends came to 15 bases. Germline V gene sequence: CDR1 WSHSY, CDR2 SAAADI. This CDR3 spans 14 amino acids. In nucleotides, the CDR3 is TGCGCCAGCAGCGAGGGGGGGGCTTTTCAGCCCCAGCATTTT. Protein: CASSEGGAFQPQHF.

This chain links TRBV29-1 with TRBJ2-2; either TRBD1 or TRBD2 may supply D (5 bases each). Trimming took 1 base from V and 7 from J, leaving 16 bases between them. The CDR3 runs 15 residues. Germline assignment: CDR1 SQVTM and CDR2 ANQGSEA. Here the CDR3 DNA reads TGCAGCGTTGAAGGACACACGTCGGGGCTCGGGGAGCTGTTTTTT. It specifies CSVEGHTSGLGELFF.

For this clonotype: The junction differs from germline at one of its ends, possibly a read error. This chain connects TRBV10-3 to TRBJ2-2, with 16 positions matching TRBD2. Germline V lookup: CDR1 ENHRY, CDR2 SYGVKD. The CDR3 has 18 amino acids. CDR3 nucleotides: TGTACCATCAGCCCCGGGACTAGCGGGGGGGCGAACACCGGGGAGCTGTTTTTT. Amino acid sequence: CTISPGTSGGANTGELFF.

V and J are TRBV6-5 and TRBJ2-3; D is ambiguous. Trimming shortened V by 2 bases and J by 2 bases, and 14 bases separated the two germline ends. The CDR3 covers 16 residues. Germline loops: CDR1 MNHEY, CDR2 SVGAGI. The CDR3 region is CASSYRIGFDTDTQYF. The CDR3 region has the DNA TGTGCCAGCAGTTACCGGATCGGTTTCGACACAGATACGCAGTATTTT.

This clonotype was counted only a few times. The chain couples TRBV7-9 to TRBJ2-1; D is perhaps TRBD1 (6 bases). This CDR3 has 16 amino acids. V was shortened by 5 bases and J by 2 bases, with 16 bases between the two germline ends. Germline-derived CDR1 and CDR2 are SEHNR and FQNEAQ (reference sequence). The CDR3 nucleotides read TGTGCCAGCAGCCCAAGGAGCGGACAGACCTACAATGAGCAGTTCTTC. The encoded protein is CASSPRSGQTYNEQFF.

This chain links TRBV7-8 with TRBJ2-7; 15 bases agree with TRBD2. Germline V gene lookup returns CDR1 SGHVS and CDR2 FQNEAQ. With 1 base clipped from V and 3 bases from J, the junction kept 7 bases outside the gene matches. The CDR3 extends over 18 amino acids. CDR3 sequence (DNA): TGTGCCAGCAGCTTAGGGGGACTAGCGGGGGGATTACTCTACGAGCAGTACTTC. Its protein product is CASSLGGLAGGLLYEQYF. Looking up the rest from reference TRBV7-8 and TRBJ2-7 gives the full variable domain: GAGVSQSPRYKVAKRGQDVALRCDPISGHVSLFWYQQALGQGPEFLTYFQNEAQLDKSGLPSDRFFAERPEGSVSTLKIQRTQQEDSAVYLCASSLGGLAGGLLYEQYFGPGTRLTVT.

This clonotype was detected a few times. The chain is built from TRBV20-1 and TRBJ2-7; 7 positions agree with TRBD1. V was clipped by 3 bases and J by 0 bases; unmatched bases: 8. This CDR3 comprises 15 residues. Germline CDR1 reads DFQATT; CDR2 reads SNEGSKA (reference sequence). In DNA, the CDR3 is TGCAGTGCTAGGGACCGGGACAGCGTCTCCTACGAGCAGTACTTC. Translation gives CSARDRDSVSYEQYF.

J is TRBJ2-7 and V is TRBV7-9; D not resolved. The CDR3 length is 16 residues. V was pared by 1 base and J by 7 bases, with 20 bases between. CDR1 SEHNR and CDR2 FQNEAQ come from the germline V gene (reference sequence). The CDR3 DNA is TGTGCCAGCAGCTTAGTACCAGCCCCCCCCTCCTGGGAGCAGTACTTC. It codes for CASSLVPAPPSWEQYF.

This clonotype showed up just a few times. The chain joins TRBV12-3 or TRBV12-4 to TRBJ2-1; a possible D gene is TRBD1 (5 bases). This CDR3 is built from 12 residues. V shed 2 bases and J shed 12 bases, with 11 bases lying between them. This CDR3 is CASSLQGWGQFF. The CDR3 DNA reads as TGTGCCAGCAGTTTACAGGGTTGGGGGCAGTTCTTC.

The CDR3 bases are TGCAGCGTTGAAGCATCCCTCTTCGAGACTGGCGAAAAACTGTTTTTT. Amino acid sequence: CSVEASLFETGEKLFF. The chain carries TRBV29-1 and TRBJ1-4; D is unresolved. This CDR3 region has 16 residues. Germline lookup yields CDR1 SQVTM and CDR2 ANQGSEA. The ends were cut back, 1 base at V and 8 bases at J, with 20 bases in the middle.

This chain links TRBV11-2 with TRBJ2-2, with a weak D call TRBD2 (6 bases). CDR3 size: 18 residues. Germline V gene lookup returns CDR1 SGHAT and CDR2 FQNNGV. With 5 bases removed from V and 0 bases from J, the gap between germline ends came to 19 bases. CDR3: CASSGGSGAITNTGELFF. CDR3 sequence (DNA): TGTGCCAGCAGCGGGGGTAGCGGCGCCATCACGAACACCGGGGAGCTGTTTTTT.

This clonotype was found a few times. This sequence joins TRBV15 and TRBJ2-1; D is possibly TRBD1 (6 bases). The CDR3 spans 13 residues. Germline values: CDR1 LNHNV, CDR2 YYDKDF (reference sequence). With 0 bases removed from V and 14 bases from J, the gap between germline ends came to 14 bases. CDR3 in DNA: TGTGCCACCAGCAGAGAAAACAGGGATAGTGAGTTCTTC. It encodes CATSRENRDSEFF. The entire variable domain, with the rest obtained from reference TRBV15 and TRBJ2-1, is as follows: DAMVIQNPRYQVTQFGKPVTLSCSQTLNHNVMYWYQQKSSQAPKLLFHYYDKDFNNEADTPDNFQSRRPNTSFCFLDIRSPGLGDTAMYLCATSRENRDSEFFGPGTRLTVL.